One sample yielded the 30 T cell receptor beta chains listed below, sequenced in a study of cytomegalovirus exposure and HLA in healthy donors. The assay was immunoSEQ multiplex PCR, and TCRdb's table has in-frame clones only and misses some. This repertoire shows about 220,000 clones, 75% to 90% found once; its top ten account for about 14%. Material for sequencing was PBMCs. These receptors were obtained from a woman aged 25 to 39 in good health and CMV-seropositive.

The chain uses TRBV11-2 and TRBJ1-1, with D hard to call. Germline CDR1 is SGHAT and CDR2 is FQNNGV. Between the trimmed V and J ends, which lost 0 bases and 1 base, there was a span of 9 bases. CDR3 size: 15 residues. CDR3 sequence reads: CASSLDWVRNTEAFF. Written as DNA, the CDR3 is TGTGCCAGCAGCTTAGATTGGGTACGGAACACTGAAGCTTTCTTT.

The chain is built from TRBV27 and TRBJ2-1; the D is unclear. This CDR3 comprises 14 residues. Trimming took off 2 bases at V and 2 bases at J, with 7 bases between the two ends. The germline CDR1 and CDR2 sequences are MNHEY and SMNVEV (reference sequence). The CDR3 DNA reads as TGTGCCAGCAGTTTACTCGGGCCCTACAATGAGCAGTTCTTC. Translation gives CASSLLGPYNEQFF.

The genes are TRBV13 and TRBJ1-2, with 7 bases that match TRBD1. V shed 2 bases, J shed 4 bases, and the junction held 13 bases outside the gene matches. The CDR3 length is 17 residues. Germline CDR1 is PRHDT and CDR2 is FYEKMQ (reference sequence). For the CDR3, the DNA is TGTGCCAGCAGCTTAAGGAACAGGGGTATTCATGTCTATGGCTACACCTTC. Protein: CASSLRNRGIHVYGYTF.

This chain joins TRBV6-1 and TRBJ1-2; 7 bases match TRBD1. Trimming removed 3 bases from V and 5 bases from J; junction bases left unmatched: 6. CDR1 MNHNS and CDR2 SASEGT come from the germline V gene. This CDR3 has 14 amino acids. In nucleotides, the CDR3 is TGTGCCAGCAGTGAGCAGACAGGGATTTATGGCTACACCTTC. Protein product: CASSEQTGIYGYTF.

CDR3 sequence: CASSTGRANYGYTF. In DNA form, the CDR3 reads TGTGCCAGCAGCACCGGACGGGCCAACTATGGCTACACCTTC. The J gene is TRBJ1-2, the V gene TRBV9; D remains ambiguous. V gave up 4 bases and J gave up 2 bases, with 12 bases separating them. CDR3 length: 14 residues. The V gene's germline CDR1 is SGDLS and CDR2 YYNGEE.

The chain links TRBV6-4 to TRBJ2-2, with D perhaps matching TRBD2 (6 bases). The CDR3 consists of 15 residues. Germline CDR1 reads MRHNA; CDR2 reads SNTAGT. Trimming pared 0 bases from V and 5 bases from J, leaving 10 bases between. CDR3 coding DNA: TGTGCCAGCAGTGACTCTAGCGGACAAACCGGGGAGCTGTTTTTT. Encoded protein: CASSDSSGQTGELFF.

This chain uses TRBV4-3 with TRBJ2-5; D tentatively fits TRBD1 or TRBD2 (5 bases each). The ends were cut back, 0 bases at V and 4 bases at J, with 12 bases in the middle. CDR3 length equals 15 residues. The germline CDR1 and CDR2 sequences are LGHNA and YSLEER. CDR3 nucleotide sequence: TGCGCCAGCAGCCAAGATCGGGGCTCAGGAGAGACCCAGTACTTC. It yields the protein CASSQDRGSGETQYF.

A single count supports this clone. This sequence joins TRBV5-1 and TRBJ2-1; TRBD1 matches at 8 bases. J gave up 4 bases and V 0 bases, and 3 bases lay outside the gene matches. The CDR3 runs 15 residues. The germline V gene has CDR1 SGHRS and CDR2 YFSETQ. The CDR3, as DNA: TGCGCCAGCAGCTTGGGACAGGGGAGTTACAATGAGCAGTTCTTC. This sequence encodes CASSLGQGSYNEQFF. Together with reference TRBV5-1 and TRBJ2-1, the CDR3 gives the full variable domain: KAGVTQTPRYLIKTRGQQVTLSCSPISGHRSVSWYQQTPGQGLQFLFEYFSETQRNKGNFPGRFSGRQFSNSRSEMNVSTLELGDSALYLCASSLGQGSYNEQFFGPGTRLTVL.

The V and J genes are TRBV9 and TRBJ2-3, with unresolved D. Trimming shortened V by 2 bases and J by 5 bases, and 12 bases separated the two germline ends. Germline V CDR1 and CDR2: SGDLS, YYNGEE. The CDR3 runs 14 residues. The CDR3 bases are TGTGCCAGCAGCGTTTCCGTAGACGGAGATACGCAGTATTTT. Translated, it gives CASSVSVDGDTQYF.

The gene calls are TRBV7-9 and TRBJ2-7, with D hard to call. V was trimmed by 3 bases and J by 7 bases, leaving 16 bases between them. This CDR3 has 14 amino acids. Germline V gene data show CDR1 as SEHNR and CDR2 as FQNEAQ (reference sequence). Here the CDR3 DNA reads TGTGCCAGCAGCTTGGACGCCGTTCCAGGAGAGCAGTACTTC. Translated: CASSLDAVPGEQYF.

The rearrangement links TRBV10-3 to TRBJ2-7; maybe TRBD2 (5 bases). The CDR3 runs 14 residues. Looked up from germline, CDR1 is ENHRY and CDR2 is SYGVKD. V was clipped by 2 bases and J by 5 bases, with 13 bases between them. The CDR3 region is CAISELRGPNEQYF. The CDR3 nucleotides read TGTGCCATCAGTGAGCTTCGGGGTCCCAACGAGCAGTACTTC.

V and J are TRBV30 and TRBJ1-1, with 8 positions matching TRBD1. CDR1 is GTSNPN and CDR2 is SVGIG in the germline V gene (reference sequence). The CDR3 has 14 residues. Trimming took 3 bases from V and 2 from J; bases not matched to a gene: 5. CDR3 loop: CAWSRDRGNTEAFF. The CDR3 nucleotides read TGTGCCTGGAGCCGAGACAGGGGAAACACTGAAGCTTTCTTT.

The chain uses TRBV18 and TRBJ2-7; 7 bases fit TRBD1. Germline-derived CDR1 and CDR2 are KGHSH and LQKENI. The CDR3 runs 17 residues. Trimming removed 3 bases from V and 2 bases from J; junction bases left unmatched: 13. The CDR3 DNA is TGTGCCAGCTCACCTGTTTTTACCGGGACAGACACCTACGAGCAGTACTTC. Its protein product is CASSPVFTGTDTYEQYF.

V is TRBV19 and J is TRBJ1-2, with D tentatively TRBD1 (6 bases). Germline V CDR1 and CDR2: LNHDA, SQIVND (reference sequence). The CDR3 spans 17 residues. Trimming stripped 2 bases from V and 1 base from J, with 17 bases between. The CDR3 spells CASSIKTGPGLNYGYTF. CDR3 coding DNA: TGTGCCAGTAGTATAAAGACAGGCCCCGGACTTAACTATGGCTACACCTTC.

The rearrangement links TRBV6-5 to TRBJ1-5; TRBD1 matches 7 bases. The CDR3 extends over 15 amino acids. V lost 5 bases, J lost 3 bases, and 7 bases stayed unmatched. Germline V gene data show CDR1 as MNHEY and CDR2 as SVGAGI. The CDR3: CASSRSGTVNQPQHF. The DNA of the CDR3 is TGTGCCAGCAGTCGTTCCGGGACAGTCAATCAGCCCCAGCATTTT.

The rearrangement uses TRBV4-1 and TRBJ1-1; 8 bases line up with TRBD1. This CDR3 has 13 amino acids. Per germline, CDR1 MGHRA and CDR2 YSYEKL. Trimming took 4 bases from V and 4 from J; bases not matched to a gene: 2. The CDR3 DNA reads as TGCGCCAGCAGCCGACAGGGGAGCACTGAAGCTTTCTTT. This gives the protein CASSRQGSTEAFF.

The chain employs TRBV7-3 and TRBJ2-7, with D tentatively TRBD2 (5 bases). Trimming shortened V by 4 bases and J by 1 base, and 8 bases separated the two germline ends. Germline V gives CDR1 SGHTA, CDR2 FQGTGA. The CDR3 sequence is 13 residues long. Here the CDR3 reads CASSSGESYEQYF. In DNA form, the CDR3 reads TGTGCCAGCAGCTCCGGGGAATCCTACGAGCAGTACTTC.

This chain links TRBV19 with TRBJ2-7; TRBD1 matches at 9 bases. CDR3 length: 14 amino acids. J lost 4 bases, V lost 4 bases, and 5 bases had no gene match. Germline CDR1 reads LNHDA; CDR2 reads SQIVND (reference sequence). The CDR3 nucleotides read TGTGCCAGTAGTACCGGGACAGGGATTTACGAGCAGTACTTC. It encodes CASSTGTGIYEQYF.

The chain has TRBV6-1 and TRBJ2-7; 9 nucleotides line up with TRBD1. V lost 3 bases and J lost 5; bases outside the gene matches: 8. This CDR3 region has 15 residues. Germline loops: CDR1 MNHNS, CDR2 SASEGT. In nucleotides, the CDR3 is TGTGCCAGCAGTGATGCCGGACAGGGGCTTGACGAGCAGTACTTC. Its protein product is CASSDAGQGLDEQYF.

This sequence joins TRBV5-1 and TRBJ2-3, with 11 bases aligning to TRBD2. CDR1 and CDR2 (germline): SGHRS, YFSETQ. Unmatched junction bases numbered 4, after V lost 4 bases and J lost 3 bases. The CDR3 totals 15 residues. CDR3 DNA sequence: TGCGCCAGCAGCGGTGGGACTAGCGGAACAGATACGCAGTATTTT. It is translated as CASSGGTSGTDTQYF.

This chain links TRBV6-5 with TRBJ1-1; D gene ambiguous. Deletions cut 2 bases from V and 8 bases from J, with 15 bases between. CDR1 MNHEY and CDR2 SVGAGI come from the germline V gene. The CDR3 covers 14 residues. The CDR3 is CASSYGRETREAFF. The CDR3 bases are TGTGCCAGCAGTTACGGGAGGGAAACCCGGGAAGCTTTCTTT.

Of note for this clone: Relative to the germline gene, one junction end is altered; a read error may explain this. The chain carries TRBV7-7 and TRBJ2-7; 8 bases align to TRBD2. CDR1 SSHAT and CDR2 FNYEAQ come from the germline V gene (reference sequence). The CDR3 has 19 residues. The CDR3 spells CASSLGHGRAIPFLYEQYF. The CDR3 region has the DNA TGTGCTAGCAGCTTGGGTCACGGGAGGGCCATTCCTTTTCTGTACGAGCAGTACTTC.

The CDR3 reads CASSPIRDEQYF. DNA of the CDR3: TGTGCCAGCAGTCCGATCAGGGACGAGCAGTACTTC. The genes are TRBV7-2 and TRBJ2-7; D perhaps matches TRBD1 (5 bases). This CDR3 contains 12 residues. Germline CDR1 reads SGHTA; CDR2 reads FQGNSA. V lost 6 bases, J lost 5 bases, and 11 bases lay in between.

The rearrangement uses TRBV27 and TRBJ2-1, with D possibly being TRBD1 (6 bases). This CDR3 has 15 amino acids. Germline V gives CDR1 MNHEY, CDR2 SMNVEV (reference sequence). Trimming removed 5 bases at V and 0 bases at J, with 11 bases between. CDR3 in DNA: TGTGCCAGCAGTGCCCAGGGGTTCTCCTACAATGAGCAGTTCTTC. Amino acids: CASSAQGFSYNEQFF.

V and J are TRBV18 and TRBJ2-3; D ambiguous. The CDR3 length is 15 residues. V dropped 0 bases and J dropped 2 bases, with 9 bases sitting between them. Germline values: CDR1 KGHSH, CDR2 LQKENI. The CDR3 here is CASSPPSVNTDTQYF. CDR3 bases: TGTGCCAGCTCACCACCGTCAGTGAACACAGATACGCAGTATTTT. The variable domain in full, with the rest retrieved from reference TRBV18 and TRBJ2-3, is NAGVMQNPRHLVRRRGQEARLRCSPMKGHSHVYWYRQLPEEGLKFMVYLQKENIIDESGMPKERFSAEFPKEGPSILRIQQVVRGDSAAYFCASSPPSVNTDTQYFGPGTRLTVL.

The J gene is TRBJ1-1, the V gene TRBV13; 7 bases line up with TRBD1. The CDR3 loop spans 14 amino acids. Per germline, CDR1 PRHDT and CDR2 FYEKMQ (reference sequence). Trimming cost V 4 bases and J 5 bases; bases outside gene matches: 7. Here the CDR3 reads CASSSNRGETEAFF. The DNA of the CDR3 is TGTGCCAGCAGCTCCAACAGGGGAGAGACTGAAGCTTTCTTT.

CDR3 sequence (DNA): TGTGCCAGCACCCAGCGGGAAAGCACCGGGGAGCTGTTTTTT. Translating it yields CASTQRESTGELFF. The chain combines TRBV6-6 with TRBJ2-2, with 7 positions matching TRBD2. Unmatched junction bases numbered 6, after V lost 7 bases and J lost 4 bases. Germline V gene sequence: CDR1 MNHNY, CDR2 SVGAGI (reference sequence). The CDR3 covers 14 residues.

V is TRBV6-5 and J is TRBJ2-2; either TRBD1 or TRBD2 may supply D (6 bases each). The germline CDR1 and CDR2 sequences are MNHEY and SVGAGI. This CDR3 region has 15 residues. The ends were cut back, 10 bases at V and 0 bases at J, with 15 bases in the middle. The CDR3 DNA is TGTGCCACCCATCGCGGGACACCGAACACCGGGGAGCTGTTTTTT. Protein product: CATHRGTPNTGELFF.

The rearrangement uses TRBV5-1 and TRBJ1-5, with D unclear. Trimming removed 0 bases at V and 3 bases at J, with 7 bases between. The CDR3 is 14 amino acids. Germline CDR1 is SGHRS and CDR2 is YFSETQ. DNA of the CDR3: TGCGCCAGCAGCTTGGTACCCTCCAATCAGCCCCAGCATTTT. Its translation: CASSLVPSNQPQHF. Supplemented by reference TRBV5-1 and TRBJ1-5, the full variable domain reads KAGVTQTPRYLIKTRGQQVTLSCSPISGHRSVSWYQQTPGQGLQFLFEYFSETQRNKGNFPGRFSGRQFSNSRSEMNVSTLELGDSALYLCASSLVPSNQPQHFGDGTRLSIL.

The CDR3 sequence is CASSFSEGREQYF. Written as DNA, the CDR3 is TGTGCCAGCAGTTTCTCGGAGGGGAGGGAGCAGTACTTC. This chain connects TRBV27 to TRBJ2-7; the D gene is possibly TRBD2 (6 bases). Trimming left V 3 bases short and J 7 bases short, with 13 bases between. The CDR3 covers 13 residues. Looked up from germline, CDR1 is MNHEY and CDR2 is SMNVEV (reference sequence).